These T cell receptor beta chains were read from a single sample in a study of cytomegalovirus exposure and HLA in healthy donors. The assay was immunoSEQ multiplex PCR, and TCRdb's table has in-frame clones only and misses some. The top ten hold less than 3.5% of the sample, which has some 170,000 clones, around nine tenths seen once. Sample: PBMCs. These receptors originate from a man aged 18 to 30 in good health and CMV-seropositive. Each CDR3 is given with its conserved first and last residue. Each record gives: CDR3 protein, J gene, V gene.

cdr3_aa: CASSSARQGQGIYGYTF
j_call: TRBJ1-2
v_call: TRBV28

cdr3_aa: CASSDRGAFNEQFF
j_call: TRBJ2-1
v_call: TRBV25-1

cdr3_aa: CASSLNRGSYQPQHF
j_call: TRBJ1-5
v_call: TRBV28

cdr3_aa: CASSLGLEAFF
j_call: TRBJ1-1
v_call: TRBV5-1

cdr3_aa: CASSAGLGAYEQYF
j_call: TRBJ2-7
v_call: TRBV9

cdr3_aa: CASAGQGGQPQHF
j_call: TRBJ1-5
v_call: TRBV19

cdr3_aa: CASSFRAQGEQYF
j_call: TRBJ2-7
v_call: TRBV18

cdr3_aa: CASIQEGQPQHF
j_call: TRBJ1-5
v_call: TRBV28

cdr3_aa: CASSLVGNEQYF
j_call: TRBJ2-7
v_call: TRBV27

cdr3_aa: CASSPGTGGKAFF
j_call: TRBJ1-1
v_call: TRBV5-1

cdr3_aa: CASTPDRNEQFF
j_call: TRBJ2-1
v_call: TRBV5-1

cdr3_aa: CASSSLFGSYEQYF
j_call: TRBJ2-7
v_call: TRBV7-9

cdr3_aa: CAWGLAAEDTQYF
j_call: TRBJ2-3
v_call: TRBV30

cdr3_aa: CASSARETGELFF
j_call: TRBJ2-2
v_call: TRBV27

cdr3_aa: CASSDLNSGYTF
j_call: TRBJ1-2
v_call: TRBV7-3

cdr3_aa: CASSLGRGLAPYEQYF
j_call: TRBJ2-7
v_call: TRBV5-4

cdr3_aa: CAIREALAYDEQFF
j_call: TRBJ2-1
v_call: TRBV10-3

cdr3_aa: CAISVQGGTEAFF
j_call: TRBJ1-1
v_call: TRBV10-3

cdr3_aa: CSVQGATNEKLFF
j_call: TRBJ1-4
v_call: TRBV29-1

cdr3_aa: CASSVGGSTDTQYF
j_call: TRBJ2-3
v_call: TRBV9

cdr3_aa: CASSFVQGRSLEQYF
j_call: TRBJ2-7
v_call: TRBV7-9

cdr3_aa: CASSVDREWFENGYTF
j_call: TRBJ1-2
v_call: TRBV5-1

cdr3_aa: CASSQEGRGMDGYTF
j_call: TRBJ1-2
v_call: TRBV4-2

cdr3_aa: CASSSRVTSGPYEQYF
j_call: TRBJ2-7
v_call: TRBV7-8

cdr3_aa: CASSRLAGGPTPESYEQYF
j_call: TRBJ2-7
v_call: TRBV6-9

cdr3_aa: CASSDQYTEAFF
j_call: TRBJ1-1
v_call: TRBV13

cdr3_aa: CASSLAVGGNTEAFF
j_call: TRBJ1-1
v_call: TRBV5-1

cdr3_aa: CASSERQGLRSYEQYF
j_call: TRBJ2-7
v_call: TRBV6-1

cdr3_aa: CASSNPGSKETQYF
j_call: TRBJ2-5
v_call: TRBV6-5

cdr3_aa: CASSEATSGGYNEQFF
j_call: TRBJ2-1
v_call: TRBV2

cdr3_aa: CASSLVGLVDEQFF
j_call: TRBJ2-1
v_call: TRBV5-5

cdr3_aa: CASRSGTSNTEAFF
j_call: TRBJ1-1
v_call: TRBV4-2

cdr3_aa: CASSSAVTSTDTQYF
j_call: TRBJ2-3
v_call: TRBV5-6

cdr3_aa: CASSFHDTQGVGSPLHF
j_call: TRBJ1-6
v_call: TRBV7-3

cdr3_aa: CASSLRRGEAEQYF
j_call: TRBJ2-7
v_call: TRBV7-2

cdr3_aa: CASSLTPTGNYGYTF
j_call: TRBJ1-2
v_call: TRBV7-3

cdr3_aa: CASSLIGDTIYF
j_call: TRBJ1-3
v_call: TRBV7-2

cdr3_aa: CASSQWGLAGESTGELFF
j_call: TRBJ2-2
v_call: TRBV4-2

cdr3_aa: CASRTGETDTQYF
j_call: TRBJ2-3
v_call: TRBV5-1

cdr3_aa: CATSSPGLGGNEQFF
j_call: TRBJ2-1
v_call: TRBV15

cdr3_aa: CASSLATVVGGVGNTIYF
j_call: TRBJ1-3
v_call: TRBV4-1

cdr3_aa: CASTQGQSNTEAFF
j_call: TRBJ1-1
v_call: TRBV28

cdr3_aa: CASRQYEQYF
j_call: TRBJ2-7
v_call: TRBV6-1

cdr3_aa: CASSLTYGYTF
j_call: TRBJ1-2
v_call: TRBV28

cdr3_aa: CASSYSGTPSEQYF
j_call: TRBJ2-7
v_call: TRBV27

cdr3_aa: CASSRDSSYEQYF
j_call: TRBJ2-7
v_call: TRBV7-3

cdr3_aa: CASRVGRGGEQYF
j_call: TRBJ2-7
v_call: TRBV5-6

cdr3_aa: CARDIRRDSNQPQHF
j_call: TRBJ1-5
v_call: TRBV21-1